What follows is one TCR beta chain and its context. Its target is unknown. Clinical symptoms, serum thyroxine and TRAb, thyroid ultrasound and orbital computed tomography were used for the diagnoses. This sample stems from a study of T cells in Graves' hyperthyroidism and ophthalmopathy. Regarding the study as a whole: Before onset, by a median of around six months, the model predicted ophthalmopathy.

Amplification yielded TCR beta CDR3 regions, with RNA transcripts as the source. A first-round RT-PCR of the TCR CDR3 used the HTBI primer set. One entry per CDR3 protein, called by TCRdb with MiXCR from the multiplex PCR reads. The data hold about 680,000 distinct CDR3 sequences, with roughly 32% observed a single time. The sample taken for sequencing was blood. This sequence was found in a woman in her thirties or forties with Graves' hyperthyroidism.

The CDR3 protein is CASRQQGVLAGANVLTF. The CDR3 coding sequence is TGTGCCAGCAGGCAACAGGGGGTCTTAGCTGGGGCCAACGTCCTGACTTTC. The V and J genes are TRBV2 and TRBJ2-6; 8 bases fit TRBD1. Germline loops: CDR1 SNHLY, CDR2 FYNNEI. This CDR3 is built from 17 residues. V was clipped by 6 bases and J by 2 bases; unmatched bases: 9.